The clone carrying this TCR beta chain occurred a few times. Its specificity is not known. A much larger clonotype is one base distant, so this may be a read error. Because the CDR3 is missing its conserved closing phenylalanine or tryptophan, this is likely a read error. The data derive from a study of T cells in Graves' hyperthyroidism and ophthalmopathy. Study-level results: Among clonotypes expanded in thyroid above 0.001, most were also found in blood.

The study enrolled patients aged 18 to 65 with newly diagnosed hyperthyroidism of under 2 months' duration. Patients with uncontrolled infections, other autoimmune diseases, pregnancy or lactation were excluded. On the basis of clinical symptoms, serum thyroxine and TRAb, thyroid ultrasound and orbital computed tomography, diagnoses were made. RNA transcripts were the template for amplifying TCR beta CDR3 regions. HTBI primers were used for first-round RT-PCR of the TCR CDR3. TCRdb used MiXCR to reprocess the multiplex PCR reads, holding one entry per CDR3 protein. Among some 270,000 distinct CDR3 sequences listed, approximately 12% were seen once. V gave up 0 bases and J gave up 3 bases, with 17 bases separating them. CDR1 and CDR2 (germline): DFQATT, SNEGSKA (reference sequence). This CDR3 contains 16 residues.

The clonotype originates from a woman in her 30s with Graves' hyperthyroidism that later progressed to Graves' ophthalmopathy. The sample consisted of blood. The V call is TRBV20-1, the J call TRBJ1-1; no definite D call. This CDR3 is CSARDLRKGSDTEAFL. CDR3 DNA: TGCAGTGCTAGAGATCTTAGGAAGGGCTCGGACACTGAAGCTTTCCTT.